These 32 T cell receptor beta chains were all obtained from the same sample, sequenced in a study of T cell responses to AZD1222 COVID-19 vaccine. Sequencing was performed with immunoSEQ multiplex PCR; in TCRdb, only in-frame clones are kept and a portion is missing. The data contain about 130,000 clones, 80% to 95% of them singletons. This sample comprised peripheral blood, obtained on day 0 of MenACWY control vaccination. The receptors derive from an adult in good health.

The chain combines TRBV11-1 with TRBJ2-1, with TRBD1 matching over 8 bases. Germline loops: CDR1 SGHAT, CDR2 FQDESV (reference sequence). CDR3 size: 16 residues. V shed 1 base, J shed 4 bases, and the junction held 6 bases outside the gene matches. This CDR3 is CASSLVQGAAYNEQFF. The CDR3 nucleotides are TGTGCCAGCAGCTTAGTTCAGGGGGCGGCATACAATGAGCAGTTCTTC.

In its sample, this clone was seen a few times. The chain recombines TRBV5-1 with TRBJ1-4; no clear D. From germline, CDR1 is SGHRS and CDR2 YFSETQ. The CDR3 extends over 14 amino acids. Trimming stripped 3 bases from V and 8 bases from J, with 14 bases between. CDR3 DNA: TGCGCCAGCAGCTCCTTTGGGGTTGGGGAAAAACTGTTTTTT. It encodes CASSSFGVGEKLFF.

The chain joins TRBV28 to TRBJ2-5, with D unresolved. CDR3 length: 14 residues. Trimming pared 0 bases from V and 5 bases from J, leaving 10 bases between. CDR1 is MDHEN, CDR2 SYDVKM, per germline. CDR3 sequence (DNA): TGTGCCAGCAGTTTATGGTCAGGAGAGGAGACCCAGTACTTC. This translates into CASSLWSGEETQYF.

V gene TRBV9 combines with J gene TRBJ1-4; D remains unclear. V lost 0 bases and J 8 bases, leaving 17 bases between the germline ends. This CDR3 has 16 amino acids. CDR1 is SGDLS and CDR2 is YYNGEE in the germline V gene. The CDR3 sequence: CASSVGNPRVEEKLFF. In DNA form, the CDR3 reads TGTGCCAGCAGCGTAGGGAACCCGCGGGTTGAGGAAAAACTGTTTTTT.

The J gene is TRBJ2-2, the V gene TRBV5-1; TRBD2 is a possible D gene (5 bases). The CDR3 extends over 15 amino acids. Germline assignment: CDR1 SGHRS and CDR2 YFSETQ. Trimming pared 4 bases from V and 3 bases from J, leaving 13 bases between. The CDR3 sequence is CASSPGWGYTGELFF. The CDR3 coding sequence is TGCGCCAGCAGCCCGGGGTGGGGTTACACCGGGGAGCTGTTTTTT.

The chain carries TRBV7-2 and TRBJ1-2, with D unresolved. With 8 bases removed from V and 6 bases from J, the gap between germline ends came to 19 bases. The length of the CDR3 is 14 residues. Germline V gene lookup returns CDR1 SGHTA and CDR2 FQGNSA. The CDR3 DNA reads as TGTGCCAGCCTTAACAGACGCGGGGTGAATGGCTACACCTTC. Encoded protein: CASLNRRGVNGYTF.

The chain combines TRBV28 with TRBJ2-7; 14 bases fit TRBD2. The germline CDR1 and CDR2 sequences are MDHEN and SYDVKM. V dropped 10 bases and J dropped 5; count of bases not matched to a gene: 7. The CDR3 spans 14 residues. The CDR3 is CATLGTSGSNEQYF. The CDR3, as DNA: TGTGCCACCCTGGGGACTAGCGGGAGTAACGAGCAGTACTTC.

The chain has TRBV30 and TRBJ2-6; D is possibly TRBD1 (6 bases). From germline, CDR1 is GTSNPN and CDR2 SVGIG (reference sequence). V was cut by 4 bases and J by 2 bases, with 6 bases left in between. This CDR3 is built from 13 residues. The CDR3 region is CAWNRAGANVLTF. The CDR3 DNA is TGTGCCTGGAACAGGGCTGGGGCCAACGTCCTGACTTTC.

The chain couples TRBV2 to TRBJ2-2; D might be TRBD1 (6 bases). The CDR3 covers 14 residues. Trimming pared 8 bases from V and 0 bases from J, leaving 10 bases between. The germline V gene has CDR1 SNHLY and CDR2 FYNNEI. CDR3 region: CASETGSNTGELFF. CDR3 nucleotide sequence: TGTGCCAGCGAGACAGGATCGAACACCGGGGAGCTGTTTTTT.

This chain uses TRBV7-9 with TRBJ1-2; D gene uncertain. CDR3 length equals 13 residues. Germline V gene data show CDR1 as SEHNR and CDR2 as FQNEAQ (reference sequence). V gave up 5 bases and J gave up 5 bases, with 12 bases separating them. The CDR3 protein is CASSPAGGYGYTF. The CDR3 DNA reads TGTGCCAGCAGCCCAGCCGGCGGGTATGGCTACACCTTC.

CDR3 DNA sequence: TGTGCCAGTCGCGAGGGCGCCATAATCGATGAGCAGTTCTTC. It codes for CASREGAIIDEQFF. V gene TRBV3-1 (or the pseudogene TRBV3-2) combines with J gene TRBJ2-1; a weak D match, TRBD2 (5 bases). The germline V gene encodes CDR1 LGHDT and CDR2 YNNKEL (reference sequence). The CDR3 has 14 amino acids. Trimming cost V 9 bases and J 8 bases, with 20 bases left between them.

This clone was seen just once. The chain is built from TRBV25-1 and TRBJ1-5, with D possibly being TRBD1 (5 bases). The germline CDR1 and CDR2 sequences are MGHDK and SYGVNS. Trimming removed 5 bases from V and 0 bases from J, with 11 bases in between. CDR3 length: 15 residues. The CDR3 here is CASSPRGNSNQPQHF. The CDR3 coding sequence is TGTGCCAGCAGTCCTAGGGGTAATAGCAATCAGCCCCAGCATTTT.

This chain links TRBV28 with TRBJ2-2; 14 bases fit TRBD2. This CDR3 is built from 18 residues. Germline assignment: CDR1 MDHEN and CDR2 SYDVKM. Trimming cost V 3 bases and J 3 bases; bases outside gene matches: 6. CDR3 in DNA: TGTGCCAGCAGTTTTCACGGGACTAGCGGGAGAGACACCGGGGAGCTGTTTTTT. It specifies CASSFHGTSGRDTGELFF.

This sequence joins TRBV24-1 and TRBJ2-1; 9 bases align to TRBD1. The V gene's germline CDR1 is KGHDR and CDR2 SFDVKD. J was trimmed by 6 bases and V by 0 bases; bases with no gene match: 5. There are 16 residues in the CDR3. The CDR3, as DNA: TGTGCCACCAGTGATTTGGCCGGGACAGGGATCAATGAGCAGTTCTTC. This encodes CATSDLAGTGINEQFF.

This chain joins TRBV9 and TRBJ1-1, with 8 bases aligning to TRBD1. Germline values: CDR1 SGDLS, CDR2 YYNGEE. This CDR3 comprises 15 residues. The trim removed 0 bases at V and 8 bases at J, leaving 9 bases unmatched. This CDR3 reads CASSVGAGGAWEAFF. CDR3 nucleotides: TGTGCCAGCAGCGTAGGGGCAGGGGGCGCTTGGGAAGCTTTCTTT.

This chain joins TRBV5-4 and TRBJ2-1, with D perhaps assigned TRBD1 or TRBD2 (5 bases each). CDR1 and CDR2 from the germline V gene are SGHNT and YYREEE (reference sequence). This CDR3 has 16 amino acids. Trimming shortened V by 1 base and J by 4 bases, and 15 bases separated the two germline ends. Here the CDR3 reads CASSLFRTGGYNEQFF. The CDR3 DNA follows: TGTGCCAGCAGCTTGTTTAGAACTGGGGGTTACAATGAGCAGTTCTTC.

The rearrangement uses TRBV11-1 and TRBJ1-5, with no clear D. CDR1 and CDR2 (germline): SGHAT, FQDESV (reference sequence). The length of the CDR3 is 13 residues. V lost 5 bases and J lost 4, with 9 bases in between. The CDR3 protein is CASSPGPNQPQHF. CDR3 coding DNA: TGTGCCAGCAGCCCTGGGCCTAATCAGCCCCAGCATTTT.

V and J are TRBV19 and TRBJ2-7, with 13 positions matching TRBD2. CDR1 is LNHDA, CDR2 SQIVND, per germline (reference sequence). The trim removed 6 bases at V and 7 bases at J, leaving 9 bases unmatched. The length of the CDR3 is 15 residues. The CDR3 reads CASRSTSGRMGEQYF. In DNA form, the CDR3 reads TGTGCCAGTAGATCGACTAGCGGGAGGATGGGTGAGCAGTACTTC.

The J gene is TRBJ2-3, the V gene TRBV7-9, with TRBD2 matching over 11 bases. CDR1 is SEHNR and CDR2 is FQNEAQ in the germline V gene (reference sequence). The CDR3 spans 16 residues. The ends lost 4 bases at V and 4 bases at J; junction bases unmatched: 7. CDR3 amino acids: CASSSTLAGVSDTQYF. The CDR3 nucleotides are TGTGCCAGCAGCTCAACACTAGCGGGAGTTTCAGATACGCAGTATTTT.

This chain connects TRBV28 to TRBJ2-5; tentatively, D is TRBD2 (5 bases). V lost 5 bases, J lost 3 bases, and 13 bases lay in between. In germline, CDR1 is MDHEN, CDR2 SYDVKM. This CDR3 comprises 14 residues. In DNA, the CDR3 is TGTGCCAGCAGTAAGCGGTCCGGGGAAGAGACCCAGTACTTC. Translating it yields CASSKRSGEETQYF.

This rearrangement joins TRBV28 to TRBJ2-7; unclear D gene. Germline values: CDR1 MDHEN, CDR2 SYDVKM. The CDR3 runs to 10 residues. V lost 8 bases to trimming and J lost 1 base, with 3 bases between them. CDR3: CASGSYEQYF. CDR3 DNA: TGTGCCAGCGGTTCCTACGAGCAGTACTTC. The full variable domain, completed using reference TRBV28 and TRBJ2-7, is DVKVTQSSRYLVKRTGEKVFLECVQDMDHENMFWYRQDPGLGLRLIYFSYDVKMKEKGDIPEGYSVSREKKERFSLILESASTNQTSMYLCASGSYEQYFGPGTRLTVT.

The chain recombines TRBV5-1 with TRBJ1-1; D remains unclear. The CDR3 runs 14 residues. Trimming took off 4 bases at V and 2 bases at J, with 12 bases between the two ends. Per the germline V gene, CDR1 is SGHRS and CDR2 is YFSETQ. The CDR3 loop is CASSPVLVNTEAFF. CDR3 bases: TGCGCCAGCAGCCCCGTATTGGTAAACACTGAAGCTTTCTTT.

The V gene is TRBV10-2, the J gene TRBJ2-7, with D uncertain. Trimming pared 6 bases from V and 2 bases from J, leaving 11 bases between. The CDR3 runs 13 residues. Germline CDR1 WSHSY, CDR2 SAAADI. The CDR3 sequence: CASRDLGTYEQYV. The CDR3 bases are TGCGCCAGCAGGGATCTCGGAACCTACGAGCAGTACGTC.

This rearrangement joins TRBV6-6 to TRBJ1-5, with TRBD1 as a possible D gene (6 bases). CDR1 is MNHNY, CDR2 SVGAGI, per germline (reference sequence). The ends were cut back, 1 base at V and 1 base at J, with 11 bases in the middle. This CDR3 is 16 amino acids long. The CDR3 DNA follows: TGTGCCAGCAGTTACTTTAAAGGGGGAAGCAATCAGCCCCAGCATTTT. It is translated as CASSYFKGGSNQPQHF.

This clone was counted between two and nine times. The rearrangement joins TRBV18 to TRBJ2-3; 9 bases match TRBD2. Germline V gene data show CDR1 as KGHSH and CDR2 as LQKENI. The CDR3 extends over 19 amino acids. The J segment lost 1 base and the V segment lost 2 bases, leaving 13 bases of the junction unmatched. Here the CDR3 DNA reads TGTGCCAGCTCACCAGAGCGGGGGGCTCTCCCCCTTGGCACAGATACGCAGTATTTT. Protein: CASSPERGALPLGTDTQYF.

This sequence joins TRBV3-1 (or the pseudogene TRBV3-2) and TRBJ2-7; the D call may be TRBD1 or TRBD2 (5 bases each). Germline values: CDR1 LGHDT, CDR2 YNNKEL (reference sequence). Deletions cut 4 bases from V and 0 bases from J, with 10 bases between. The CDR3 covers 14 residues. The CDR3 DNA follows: TGTGCCAGCAGCCGGGACCGGGCCTCCTACGAGCAGTACTTC. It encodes CASSRDRASYEQYF.

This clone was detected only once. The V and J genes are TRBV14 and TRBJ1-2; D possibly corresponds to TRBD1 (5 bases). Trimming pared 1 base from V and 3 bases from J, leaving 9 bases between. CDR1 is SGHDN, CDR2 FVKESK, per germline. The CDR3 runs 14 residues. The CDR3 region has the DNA TGTGCCAGCAGCCAAGGGGGGATGGACTATGGCTACACCTTC. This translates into CASSQGGMDYGYTF.

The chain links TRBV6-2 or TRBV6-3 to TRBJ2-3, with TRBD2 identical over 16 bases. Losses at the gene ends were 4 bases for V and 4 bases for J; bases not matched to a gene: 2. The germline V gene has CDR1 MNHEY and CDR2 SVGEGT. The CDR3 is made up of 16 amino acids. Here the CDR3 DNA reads TGTGCCAGCAGTTCCGGGACTAGCGGGGGGGCAGATACGCAGTATTTT. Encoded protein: CASSSGTSGGADTQYF.

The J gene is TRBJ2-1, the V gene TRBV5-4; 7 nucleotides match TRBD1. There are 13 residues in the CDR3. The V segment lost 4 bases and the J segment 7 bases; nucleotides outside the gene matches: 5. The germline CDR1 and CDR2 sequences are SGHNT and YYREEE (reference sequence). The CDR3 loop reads CASSIGQVNEQFF. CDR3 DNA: TGTGCCAGCAGCATCGGACAGGTGAATGAGCAGTTCTTC.

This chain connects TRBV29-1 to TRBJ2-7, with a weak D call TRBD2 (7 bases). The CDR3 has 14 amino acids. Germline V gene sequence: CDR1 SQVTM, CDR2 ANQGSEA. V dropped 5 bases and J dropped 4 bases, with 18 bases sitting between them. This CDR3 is CSVLGGLLVYEQYF. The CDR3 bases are TGCAGCGTTTTGGGGGGGCTGCTGGTGTACGAGCAGTACTTC.

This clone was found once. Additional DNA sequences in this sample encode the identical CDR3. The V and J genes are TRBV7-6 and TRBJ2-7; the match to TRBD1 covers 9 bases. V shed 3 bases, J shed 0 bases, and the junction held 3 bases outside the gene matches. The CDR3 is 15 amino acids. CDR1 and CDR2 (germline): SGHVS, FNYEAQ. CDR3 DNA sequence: TGTGCCAGCAGCTTTGGGACAGGGTCCTCCTACGAGCAGTACTTC. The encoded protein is CASSFGTGSSYEQYF.

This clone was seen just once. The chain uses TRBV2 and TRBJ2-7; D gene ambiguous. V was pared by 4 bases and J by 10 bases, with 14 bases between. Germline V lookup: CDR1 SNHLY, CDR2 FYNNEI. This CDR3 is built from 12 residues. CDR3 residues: CASSVEGLGQYV. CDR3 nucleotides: TGTGCCAGCAGTGTAGAAGGGTTGGGACAGTACGTC.